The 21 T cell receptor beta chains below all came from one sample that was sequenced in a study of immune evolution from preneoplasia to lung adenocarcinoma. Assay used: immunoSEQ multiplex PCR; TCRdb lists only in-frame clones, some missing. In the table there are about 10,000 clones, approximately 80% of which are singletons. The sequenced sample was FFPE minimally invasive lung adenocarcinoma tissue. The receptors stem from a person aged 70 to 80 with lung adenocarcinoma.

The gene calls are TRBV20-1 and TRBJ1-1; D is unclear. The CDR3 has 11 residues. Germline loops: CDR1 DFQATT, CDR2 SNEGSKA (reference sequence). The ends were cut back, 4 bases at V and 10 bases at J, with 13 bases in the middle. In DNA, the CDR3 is TGCAGTGCTAAGGCGTGGAGCGGAGCTTTCTTT. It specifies CSAKAWSGAFF.

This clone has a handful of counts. CDR3 nucleotide sequence: TGTGCCAGCAGCCAAACGAGACAGTTTAGCAATCAGCCCCAGCATTTT. It translates to CASSQTRQFSNQPQHF. The J gene is TRBJ1-5, the V gene TRBV4-2, with D possibly being TRBD1 (5 bases). The CDR3 loop spans 16 amino acids. Trimming stripped 2 bases from V and 0 bases from J, with 11 bases between. In germline, CDR1 is LGHNA, CDR2 YNFKEQ.

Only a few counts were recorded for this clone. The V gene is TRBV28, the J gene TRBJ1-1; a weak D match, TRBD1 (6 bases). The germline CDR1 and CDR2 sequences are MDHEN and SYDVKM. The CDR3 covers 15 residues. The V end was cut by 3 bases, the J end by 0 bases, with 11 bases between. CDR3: CASSFTGTMNTEAFF. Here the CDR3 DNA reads TGTGCCAGCAGTTTCACCGGGACAATGAACACTGAAGCTTTCTTT.

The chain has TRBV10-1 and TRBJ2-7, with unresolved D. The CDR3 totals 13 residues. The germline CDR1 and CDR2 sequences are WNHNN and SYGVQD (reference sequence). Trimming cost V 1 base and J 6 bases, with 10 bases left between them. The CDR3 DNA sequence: TGCGCCAGCAGTGAGTGGTGGAGCACCGAGCAGTACTTC. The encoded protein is CASSEWWSTEQYF.

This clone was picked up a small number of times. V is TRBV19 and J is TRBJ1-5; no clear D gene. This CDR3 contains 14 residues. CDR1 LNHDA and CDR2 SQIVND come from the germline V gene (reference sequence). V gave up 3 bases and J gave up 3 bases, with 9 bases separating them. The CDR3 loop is CASSIAGFNQPQHF. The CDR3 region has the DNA TGTGCCAGTAGTATCGCAGGTTTCAATCAGCCCCAGCATTTT.

The CDR3 DNA reads TGTGCCAGCAGTTTAGATGACATCTCTGGAAACACCATATATTTT. It encodes CASSLDDISGNTIYF. The chain is built from TRBV28 and TRBJ1-3, with unresolved D. This CDR3 has 15 amino acids. The V end was cut by 2 bases, the J end by 0 bases, with 8 bases between. Germline CDR1 and CDR2: MDHEN and SYDVKM.

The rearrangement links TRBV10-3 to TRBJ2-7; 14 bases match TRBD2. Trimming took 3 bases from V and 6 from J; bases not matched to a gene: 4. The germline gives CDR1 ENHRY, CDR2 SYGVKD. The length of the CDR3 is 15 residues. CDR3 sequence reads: CAISDRLAGGIEQYF. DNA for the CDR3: TGTGCCATCAGTGACCGACTAGCGGGGGGGATCGAGCAGTACTTC.

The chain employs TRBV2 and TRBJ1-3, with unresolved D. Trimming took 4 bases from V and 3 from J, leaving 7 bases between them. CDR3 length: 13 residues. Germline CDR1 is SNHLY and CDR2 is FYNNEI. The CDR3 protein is CASSVGFGNTIYF. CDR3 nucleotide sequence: TGTGCCAGCAGTGTCGGGTTTGGAAACACCATATATTTT.

Written as DNA, the CDR3 is TGTGCCAGCAGTTACTACGAAGGAGCTGAAGCTTTCTTT. Translated, it gives CASSYYEGAEAFF. V and J are TRBV6-5 and TRBJ1-1; D unclear. This CDR3 region has 13 residues. The germline V gene encodes CDR1 MNHEY and CDR2 SVGAGI. Trimming removed 1 base from V and 6 bases from J, with 9 bases in between.

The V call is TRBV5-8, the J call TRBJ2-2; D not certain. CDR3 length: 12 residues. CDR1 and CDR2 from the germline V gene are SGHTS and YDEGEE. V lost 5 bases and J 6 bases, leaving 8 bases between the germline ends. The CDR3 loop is CASSIYSGELFF. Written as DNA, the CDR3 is TGTGCCAGCAGTATTTATTCCGGGGAGCTGTTTTTT.

CDR3 DNA: TGTGCCAGCAGTGTAGCGGGCCTACGATTTCTGTACTTC. The encoded protein is CASSVAGLRFLYF. The chain carries TRBV6-1 and TRBJ2-7; TRBD2 aligns across 7 bases. CDR1 is MNHNS, CDR2 SASEGT, per germline. Trimming took 4 bases from V and 12 from J; bases not matched to a gene: 12. The CDR3 runs to 13 residues.

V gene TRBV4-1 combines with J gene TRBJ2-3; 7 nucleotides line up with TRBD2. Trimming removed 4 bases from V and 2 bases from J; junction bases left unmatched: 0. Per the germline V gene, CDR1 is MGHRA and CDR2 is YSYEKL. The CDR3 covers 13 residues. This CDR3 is CASSRDYTDTQYF. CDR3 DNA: TGCGCCAGCAGCCGGGACTACACAGATACGCAGTATTTT.

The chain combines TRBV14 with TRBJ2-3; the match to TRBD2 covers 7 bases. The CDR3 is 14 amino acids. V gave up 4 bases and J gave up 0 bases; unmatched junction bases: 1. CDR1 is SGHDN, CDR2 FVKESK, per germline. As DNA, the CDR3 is TGTGCCAGCAGCCTCGGGGGGAGCACAGATACGCAGTATTTT. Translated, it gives CASSLGGSTDTQYF.

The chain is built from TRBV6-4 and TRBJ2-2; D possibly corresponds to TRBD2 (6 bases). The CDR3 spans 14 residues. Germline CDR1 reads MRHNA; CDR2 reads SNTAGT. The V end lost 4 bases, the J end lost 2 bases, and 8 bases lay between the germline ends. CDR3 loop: CASSVEGNTGELFF. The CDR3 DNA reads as TGTGCCAGCAGTGTGGAGGGTAACACCGGGGAGCTGTTTTTT.

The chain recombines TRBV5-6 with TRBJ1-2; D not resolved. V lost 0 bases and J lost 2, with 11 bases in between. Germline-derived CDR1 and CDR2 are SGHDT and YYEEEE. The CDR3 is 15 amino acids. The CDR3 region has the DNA TGTGCCAGCAGCTTGGACCAACCCTTCAACTATGGCTACACCTTC. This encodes CASSLDQPFNYGYTF.

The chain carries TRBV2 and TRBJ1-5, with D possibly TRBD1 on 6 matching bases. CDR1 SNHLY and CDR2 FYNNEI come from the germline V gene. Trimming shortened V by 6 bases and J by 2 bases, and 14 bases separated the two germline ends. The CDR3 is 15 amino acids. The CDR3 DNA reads TGTGCCAGCAGGGGAGTGGGGGCTGGCAATCAGCCCCAGCATTTT. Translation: CASRGVGAGNQPQHF.

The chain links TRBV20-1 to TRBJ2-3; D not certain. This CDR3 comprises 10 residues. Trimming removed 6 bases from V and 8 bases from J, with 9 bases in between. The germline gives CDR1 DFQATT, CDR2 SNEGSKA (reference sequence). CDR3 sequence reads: CSADWPTQYF. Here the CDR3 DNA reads TGCAGTGCCGACTGGCCTACGCAGTATTTT.

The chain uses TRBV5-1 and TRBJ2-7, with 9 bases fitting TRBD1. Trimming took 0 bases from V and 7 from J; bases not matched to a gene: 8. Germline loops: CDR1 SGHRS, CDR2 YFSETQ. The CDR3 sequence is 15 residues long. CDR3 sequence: CASSLGTGENLEQYF. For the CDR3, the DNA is TGCGCCAGCAGCTTGGGGACAGGGGAGAATTTGGAGCAGTACTTC.

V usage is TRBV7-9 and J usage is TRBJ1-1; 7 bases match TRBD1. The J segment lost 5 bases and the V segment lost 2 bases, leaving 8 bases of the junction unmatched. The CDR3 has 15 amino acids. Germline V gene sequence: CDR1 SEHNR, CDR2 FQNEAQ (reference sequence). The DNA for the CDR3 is TGTGCCAGCAGCTTATATGGGCAGGGGGTTACTGAAGCTTTCTTT. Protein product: CASSLYGQGVTEAFF.

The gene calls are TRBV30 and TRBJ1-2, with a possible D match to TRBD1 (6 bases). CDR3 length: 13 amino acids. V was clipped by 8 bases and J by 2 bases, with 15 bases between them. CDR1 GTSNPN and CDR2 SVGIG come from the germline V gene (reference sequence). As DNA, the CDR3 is TGTGCCCTATCTCAGGGGAACAACTATGGCTACACCTTC. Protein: CALSQGNNYGYTF. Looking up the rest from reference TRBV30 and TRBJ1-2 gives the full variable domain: SQTIHQWPATLVQPVGSPLSLECTVEGTSNPNLYWYRQAAGRGLQLLFYSVGIGQISSEVPQNLSASRPQDRQFILSSKKLLLSDSGFYLCALSQGNNYGYTFGSGTRLTVV.

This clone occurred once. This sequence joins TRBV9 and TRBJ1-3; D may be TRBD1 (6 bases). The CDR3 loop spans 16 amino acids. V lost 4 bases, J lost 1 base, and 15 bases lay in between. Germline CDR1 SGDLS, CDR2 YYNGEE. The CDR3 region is CASSKGRTASGNTIYF. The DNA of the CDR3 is TGTGCCAGCAGCAAAGGGAGGACAGCATCTGGAAACACCATATATTTT.